Listed below are T cell receptor beta chains from one sample, sequenced in a study of T cell changes during pregnancy in multiple sclerosis. Assay used: immunoSEQ multiplex PCR; TCRdb lists only in-frame clones, some missing. This table has 52,000 or so clones, 75% to 90% appearing once. Here the sequenced sample was CD4+ T cells from peripheral blood mononuclear cells, taken in the first trimester of pregnancy. The source of these receptors is a female donor with multiple sclerosis, enrolled in a pregnancy study. Each CDR3 is given with its conserved first and last residue. The D gene is left open where the match is weak. Size values are once, few and many counts, or a class for expanded clones, and some rows have none.

once	TRBV9	16	.	TRBJ1-6	CASSTTGSSYNSPLHF	TGTGCCAGCAGCACCACGGGGAGCTCCTATAATTCACCCCTCCACTTT
.	TRBV14	15	TRBD1	TRBJ1-4	CASSQGDRGREKLFF	TGTGCCAGCAGCCAAGGGGACAGGGGAAGGGAAAAACTGTTTTTT
.	TRBV7-3	14	.	TRBJ2-3	CASSLGLFTDTQYF	TGTGCCAGCAGCCTCGGACTATTTACAGATACGCAGTATTTT
.	TRBV4-1	20	.	TRBJ1-4	CASSQVWGDSRLGIREKLFF	TGCGCCAGCAGCCAAGTATGGGGAGACTCCCGACTAGGCATCCGTGAAAAACTGTTTTTT
once	TRBV18	15	TRBD1	TRBJ1-6	CASSGSGQNNSPLHF	TGTGCCAGCTCAGGATCGGGACAGAATAATTCACCCCTCCACTTT
.	TRBV4-1	18	TRBD2	TRBJ2-5	CASSQEGIAGGVQETQYF	TGCGCCAGCAGCCAAGAGGGCATAGCGGGGGGGGTTCAAGAGACCCAGTACTTC
.	TRBV1	16	.	TRBJ2-5	CTSSIRAGTAQETQYF	TGCACCAGCAGTATTCGAGCGGGGACGGCGCAAGAGACCCAGTACTTC
once	TRBV7-2	14	TRBD1	TRBJ2-2	CASSLGQGTGELFF	TGTGCCAGCAGCTTAGGACAGGGCACCGGGGAGCTGTTTTTT
.	TRBV9	15	.	TRBJ2-7	CASSRDSRSSYEQYF	TGTGCCAGCAGCAGGGACTCGCGAAGCTCCTACGAGCAGTACTTC
.	TRBV5-4	16	.	TRBJ1-1	CASNRDVSLMNTEAFF	TGTGCCAGCAACAGGGATGTCTCTCTCATGAACACTGAAGCTTTCTTT
.	TRBV4-1	16	TRBD2	TRBJ2-7	CASSPWIAGGSGEQYF	TGCGCCAGCAGCCCTTGGATAGCGGGAGGATCGGGGGAGCAGTACTTC
.	TRBV11-3	15	TRBD2	TRBJ2-5	CASSPRLAGEETQYF	TGTGCCAGCAGCCCCCGACTAGCGGGGGAAGAGACCCAGTACTTC
once	TRBV5-1	15	TRBD1	TRBJ2-5	CASTDRGLGLETQYF	TGCGCCAGCACGGACAGGGGGCTGGGGTTGGAGACCCAGTACTTC
.	TRBV30	12	.	TRBJ1-5	CACQQGNQPQHF	TGTGCCTGCCAACAGGGCAATCAGCCCCAGCATTTT
once	TRBV30	15	.	TRBJ1-2	CAWSVPDSKGYGYTF	TGTGCCTGGAGTGTACCAGACAGCAAGGGTTATGGCTACACCTTC
once	TRBV30	11	.	TRBJ2-1	CAWWTGNEQFF	TGTGCCTGGTGGACTGGCAATGAGCAGTTCTTC
.	TRBV5-1	15	TRBD2	TRBJ2-7	CASSFGGGDQYEQYF	TGCGCCAGCAGCTTCGGGGGAGGGGATCAATACGAGCAGTACTTC
.	TRBV29-1	11	.	TRBJ1-2	CSTARDYGYTF	TGCAGCACCGCAAGAGACTATGGCTACACCTTC
.	TRBV19	14	TRBD1	TRBJ1-2	CASRVTTGVYGYTF	TGTGCCAGTAGAGTCACGACAGGGGTCTATGGCTACACCTTC
.	TRBV27	16	TRBD2	TRBJ2-1	CASSPRGGGGNNEQFF	TGTGCCAGCAGCCCCAGAGGCGGGGGGGGAAACAATGAGCAGTTCTTC
.	TRBV5-4	16	TRBD1	TRBJ1-3	CASSTWTGGSGNTIYF	TGTGCCAGCAGCACCTGGACAGGGGGCTCTGGAAACACCATATATTTT
.	TRBV6-1	12	.	TRBJ1-2	CAGRGVGYGYTF	TGTGCCGGGCGGGGGGTCGGCTATGGCTACACCTTC
.	TRBV18	16	TRBD1	TRBJ1-5	CASSPGQAAINQPQHF	TGTGCCAGCTCACCGGGACAGGCTGCCATCAATCAGCCCCAGCATTTT
.	TRBV7-2	18	TRBD1	TRBJ1-2	CASSLAGTGQGGSYGYTF	TGTGCCAGCAGCTTAGCGGGCACTGGACAGGGTGGGAGCTATGGCTACACCTTC
few	TRBV7-2	17	.	TRBJ1-6	CASSHGRGRSYNSPLHF	TGTGCCAGCAGCCATGGAAGAGGGAGGTCCTATAATTCACCCCTCCACTTT
.	TRBV5-1	15	TRBD1	TRBJ1-5	CASSPGQGRNQPQHF	TGCGCCAGCAGCCCCGGACAGGGCCGCAATCAGCCCCAGCATTTT
once	TRBV4-3	15	TRBD1	TRBJ2-1	CASSQEGQGAGEQFF	TGCGCCAGCAGCCAAGAGGGGCAGGGGGCGGGTGAGCAGTTCTTC
.	TRBV28	15	TRBD2	TRBJ2-7	CASSSGTSGRYEQYF	TGTGCCAGCAGTTCTGGGACTAGCGGGAGATACGAGCAGTACTTC
.	TRBV18	13	.	TRBJ1-2	CASSPEDFYGYTF	TGTGCCAGCTCACCCGAGGATTTCTATGGCTACACCTTC
once	TRBV11-3	14	TRBD2	TRBJ2-7	CASSLGGRGSEQYF	TGTGCCAGCAGCTTAGGCGGGAGGGGGAGCGAGCAGTACTTC
.	TRBV6-1	14	.	TRBJ1-3	CASTTGNSGNTIYF	TGTGCCAGCACCACGGGGAACTCTGGAAACACCATATATTTT
.	TRBV6-5	11	.	TRBJ1-1	CASTGNTEAFF	TGTGCCAGCACAGGGAACACTGAAGCTTTCTTT
.	TRBV11-3	16	TRBD1	TRBJ2-3	CASTTWGQGAQDTQYF	TGTGCCAGCACCACCTGGGGACAGGGGGCCCAAGATACGCAGTATTTT
.	TRBV27	13	.	TRBJ2-7	CASKQGVSYEQYF	TGTGCCAGCAAACAGGGTGTCTCCTACGAGCAGTACTTC
.	TRBV5-1	17	.	TRBJ2-5	CASSFGGLGNRQETQYF	TGCGCCAGCAGCTTCGGAGGTTTGGGAAACAGACAAGAGACCCAGTACTTC
.	TRBV18	17	.	TRBJ2-5	CASSPAIVGPLGETQYF	TGTGCCAGCTCACCGGCTATCGTGGGGCCTCTCGGAGAGACCCAGTACTTC
.	TRBV7-8	15	.	TRBJ2-7	CASSFDVRQTYEQYF	TGTGCCAGCAGCTTTGATGTCAGGCAGACCTACGAGCAGTACTTC
.	TRBV6-5	14	.	TRBJ2-3	CASRSGRGPDTQYF	TGTGCCAGCAGGTCGGGCAGGGGCCCAGATACGCAGTATTTT
.	TRBV18	15	.	TRBJ1-5	CASSPLAQGNQPQHF	TGTGCCAGCTCACCACTTGCTCAGGGCAATCAGCCCCAGCATTTT
.	TRBV7-2	16	TRBD2	TRBJ2-7	CASSKSLAEVPYEQYF	TGTGCCAGCAGCAAGAGTCTAGCGGAGGTCCCCTACGAGCAGTACTTC
.	TRBV9	16	TRBD1	TRBJ2-5	CASSAGTGKAYETQYF	TGTGCCAGCAGCGCCGGGACAGGGAAGGCTTACGAGACCCAGTACTTC
.	TRBV28	15	TRBD2	TRBJ2-1	CASSLSGRADNEQFF	TGTGCCAGCAGTCTTAGCGGGAGGGCCGACAATGAGCAGTTCTTC
.	TRBV10-1	12	.	TRBJ1-1	CASIPRETEAFF	TGCGCCAGCATCCCACGGGAAACTGAAGCTTTCTTT
.	TRBV7-8	15	TRBD1	TRBJ1-1	CASSWTGPRNTEAFF	TGTGCCAGCAGCTGGACAGGGCCCCGGAACACTGAAGCTTTCTTT
few	TRBV7-3	16	.	TRBJ1-1	CASSLTGGGVNTEAFF	TGTGCCAGCAGCTTAACAGGGGGGGGAGTTAACACTGAAGCTTTCTTT
.	TRBV28	19	.	TRBJ1-5	CASTFRSFTGRASNQPQHF	TGTGCCAGCACCTTCCGCTCCTTCACAGGGAGGGCTAGCAATCAGCCCCAGCATTTT
.	TRBV5-1	14	TRBD2	TRBJ2-7	CASSWGGTILEQYF	TGCGCCAGCAGCTGGGGGGGGACCATCCTCGAGCAGTACTTC
.	TRBV5-5	15	TRBD1	TRBJ1-6	CASSDGDRKNSPLHF	TGTGCCAGCAGCGACGGGGACAGAAAGAATTCACCCCTCCACTTT
few	TRBV5-6	13	.	TRBJ2-5	CASSAGQIETQYF	TGTGCCAGCAGCGCAGGACAAATCGAGACCCAGTACTTC
.	TRBV5-4	17	TRBD2	TRBJ2-3	CASSSGTSGKSTDTQYF	TGTGCCAGCAGTTCTGGGACTAGCGGGAAGTCAACAGATACGCAGTATTTT
once	TRBV29-1	14	TRBD1	TRBJ2-1	CSVVRDREDNEQFF	TGCAGCGTTGTTAGGGACAGGGAGGACAATGAGCAGTTCTTC
.	TRBV5-1	15	.	TRBJ1-1	CASSWRAGTNTEAFF	TGCGCCAGCAGCTGGCGGGCAGGCACGAACACTGAAGCTTTCTTT
.	TRBV30	14	.	TRBJ1-1	CAWITGTKHTEAFF	TGTGCCTGGATAACAGGGACGAAGCATACTGAAGCTTTCTTT
.	TRBV7-9	12	.	TRBJ2-7	CASSWASYEQYF	TGTGCCAGCAGCTGGGCCTCCTACGAGCAGTACTTC